Following are 17 T cell receptor beta chains from one sample sequenced in a study of PD-L1 blockade in urothelial cancer. The assay was immunoSEQ multiplex PCR, and TCRdb's table has in-frame clones only and misses some. This table has about 100,000 clones, about 89% appearing once. This specimen was PBMCs, taken around atezolizumab (anti-PD-L1) treatment. The receptors come from a woman older than 75 with urothelial cancer.

The V gene is TRBV27, the J gene TRBJ2-1; 8 bases are a match to TRBD1. Germline CDR1 is MNHEY and CDR2 is SMNVEV (reference sequence). The CDR3 is 13 amino acids. V dropped 5 bases and J dropped 7; count of bases not matched to a gene: 4. The CDR3 bases are TGTGCCAGCAGTCCCCGACAGGGGAATGAGCAGTTCTTC. It yields the protein CASSPRQGNEQFF.

This sequence joins TRBV4-1 and TRBJ2-2; D is possibly TRBD2 (6 bases). Germline V gene lookup returns CDR1 MGHRA and CDR2 YSYEKL. Trimming removed 0 bases from V and 1 base from J, with 12 bases in between. The CDR3 totals 17 residues. DNA for the CDR3: TGCGCCAGCAGCCAAGAACCGGGGCGGGAGAACACCGGGGAGCTGTTTTTT. Translation gives CASSQEPGRENTGELFF.

The V call is TRBV7-2, the J call TRBJ2-7, with 9 nucleotides matching TRBD1. The germline V gene has CDR1 SGHTA and CDR2 FQGNSA. Trimming cost V 4 bases and J 4 bases; bases outside gene matches: 8. The CDR3 extends over 15 amino acids. CDR3 loop: CASSSRGQGPYEQYF. Here the CDR3 DNA reads TGTGCCAGCAGCTCCCGGGGACAGGGTCCTTACGAGCAGTACTTC.

V usage is TRBV5-5 and J usage is TRBJ2-5; 8 bases are a match to TRBD2. Trimming took 4 bases from V and 1 from J; bases not matched to a gene: 9. Germline CDR1 SGHKS, CDR2 YYEKEE (reference sequence). The CDR3 sequence is 16 residues long. The CDR3: CASSLALAGGQETQYF. The CDR3, as DNA: TGTGCCAGCAGCCTGGCACTGGCGGGAGGCCAAGAGACCCAGTACTTC.

The chain employs TRBV4-1 and TRBJ2-2; weak D call: TRBD2 (5 bases). Germline V gene lookup returns CDR1 MGHRA and CDR2 YSYEKL. The CDR3 has 15 amino acids. Trimming shortened V by 3 bases and J by 1 base, and 9 bases separated the two germline ends. The DNA of the CDR3 is TGCGCCAGCAGCCAGGCCACTAGGAACACCGGGGAGCTGTTTTTT. This gives the protein CASSQATRNTGELFF.

The chain employs TRBV7-8 and TRBJ2-5, with D possibly TRBD2 on 6 matching bases. Germline values: CDR1 SGHVS, CDR2 FQNEAQ. The CDR3 runs 13 residues. Trimming stripped 11 bases from V and 3 bases from J, with 16 bases between. CDR3 sequence (DNA): TGTGCCTCCCAGGCGGGGCCCAAAGAGACCCAGTACTTC. The encoded protein is CASQAGPKETQYF.

The gene calls are TRBV7-3 and TRBJ2-7; TRBD2 matches 12 bases. V lost 3 bases, J lost 1 base, and 1 base stayed unmatched. There are 15 residues in the CDR3. Germline V gives CDR1 SGHTA, CDR2 FQGTGA. The CDR3 protein is CASSLTSGRSYEQYF. Written as DNA, the CDR3 is TGTGCCAGCAGCTTGACTAGCGGGAGATCCTACGAGCAGTACTTC.

This chain links TRBV10-3 with TRBJ1-4, with no clear D. Trimming stripped 2 bases from V and 7 bases from J, with 8 bases between. CDR1 is ENHRY, CDR2 SYGVKD, per germline. The CDR3 covers 13 residues. The CDR3, as DNA: TGTGCCATCAGTGAGGCCCGAGTTGAAAAACTGTTTTTT. As protein: CAISEARVEKLFF.

The gene calls are TRBV6-1 and TRBJ1-3; TRBD1 aligns across 7 bases. The V gene's germline CDR1 is MNHNS and CDR2 SASEGT. There are 14 residues in the CDR3. The junction had 5 bases not matched to a gene; V was cut back by 5 bases and J by 4 bases. CDR3 in amino acids: CASSPGTAGNTIYF. CDR3 coding DNA: TGTGCCAGCAGTCCCGGGACAGCCGGAAACACCATATATTTT.

The rearrangement links TRBV7-2 to TRBJ2-5; D is undetermined. V lost 5 bases and J 4 bases, leaving 8 bases between the germline ends. This CDR3 has 12 amino acids. CDR1 and CDR2 from the germline V gene are SGHTA and FQGNSA. The CDR3 region is CASSPLRETQYF. The CDR3 coding sequence is TGTGCCAGCAGCCCACTAAGAGAGACCCAGTACTTC.

CDR3 sequence (DNA): TGCAGCGCACTATGGGGGGCAGGGGGTGAAGCTTTCTTT. Its protein is CSALWGAGGEAFF. The J gene is TRBJ1-1, the V gene TRBV29-1; 7 bases match TRBD1. CDR1 is SQVTM and CDR2 is ANQGSEA in the germline V gene. With V trimmed by 7 bases and J by 7 bases, 12 bases remained unmatched. The CDR3 loop spans 13 amino acids.

The J gene is TRBJ2-7, the V gene TRBV19; maybe TRBD1 (5 bases). Trimming stripped 3 bases from V and 0 bases from J, with 18 bases between. The CDR3 has 17 amino acids. Germline V lookup: CDR1 LNHDA, CDR2 SQIVND (reference sequence). The CDR3, as DNA: TGTGCCAGTAGTATCGCCTCACGGACAAGGGGCTCCTACGAGCAGTACTTC. Translated, it gives CASSIASRTRGSYEQYF.

J is TRBJ2-1 and V is TRBV30, with D tentatively TRBD2 (5 bases). V dropped 4 bases and J dropped 7 bases, with 8 bases sitting between them. Germline V gene data show CDR1 as GTSNPN and CDR2 as SVGIG (reference sequence). The CDR3 has 11 residues. In nucleotides, the CDR3 is TGTGCCTGGACACGGGGAAATGAGCAGTTCTTC. Its translation: CAWTRGNEQFF.

The chain carries TRBV25-1 and TRBJ2-3; D perhaps matches TRBD2 (6 bases). Per the germline V gene, CDR1 is MGHDK and CDR2 is SYGVNS. Trimming shortened V by 4 bases and J by 3 bases, and 8 bases separated the two germline ends. The CDR3 has 13 residues. The CDR3 region is CASSAGVTDTQYF. The CDR3 DNA is TGTGCCAGCAGTGCGGGGGTTACAGATACGCAGTATTTT.

The J gene is TRBJ2-7, the V gene TRBV19; possible D gene TRBD1, 6 bases. Germline CDR1 reads LNHDA; CDR2 reads SQIVND (reference sequence). CDR3 size: 13 residues. Trimming stripped 6 bases from V and 2 bases from J, with 11 bases between. In nucleotides, the CDR3 is TGTGCCAGTAGGGGACGGACAGCCTACGAGCAGTACTTC. Translating gives CASRGRTAYEQYF.

The chain's CDR3 is CSALEGGPLEQYF. CDR3 DNA sequence: TGCAGCGCCCTCGAGGGGGGGCCTCTCGAGCAGTACTTC. The chain recombines TRBV29-1 with TRBJ2-7; TRBD2 might be the D (7 bases). The germline gives CDR1 SQVTM, CDR2 ANQGSEA. V dropped 7 bases and J dropped 6 bases, with 19 bases sitting between them. The CDR3 runs to 13 residues.

The chain is built from TRBV28 and TRBJ1-5; tentative D call: TRBD1 (5 bases). Trimming pared 6 bases from V and 2 bases from J, leaving 11 bases between. CDR3 size: 14 residues. CDR1 is MDHEN and CDR2 is SYDVKM in the germline V gene. The CDR3 DNA is TGTGCCAGCAGGACGGGGGACGGCAATCAGCCCCAGCATTTT. This sequence encodes CASRTGDGNQPQHF.